A single sample gave rise to the 14 T cell receptor beta chains below, sequenced in a study of human T cells and chemical hapten exposure. TCRdb re-derived calls from the RACE reads in MiXCR, one entry per CDR3 protein. The sample has 65,000 to 95,000 distinct CDR3 sequences, over 6.5% seen once. This sample's time point: healthy volunteer bleed at 6 weeks. The total RNA was obtained from whole blood that was not fractionated. The sequenced material came from whole blood. The source is a female donor in good health. Some clones in this sample may be carry-over from other donors' samples.

This rearrangement joins TRBV7-9 to TRBJ1-1, with D possibly being TRBD1 (5 bases). From germline, CDR1 is SEHNR and CDR2 FQNEAQ (reference sequence). The V and J ends lost 7 bases and 1 base respectively, with 19 bases between them. The CDR3 length is 16 residues. The CDR3: CASNPPVGQGNTEAFF. Here the CDR3 DNA reads TGTGCCAGCAACCCCCCCGTGGGGCAGGGGAACACTGAAGCTTTCTTT.

This clonotype was seen only a few times. The junction departs from germline at one end; a sequencing error may be responsible. The V and J genes are TRBV7-2 and TRBJ2-2; D remains ambiguous. Germline loops: CDR1 SGHTA, CDR2 FQGNSA. The CDR3 consists of 14 residues. In DNA, the CDR3 is TGTGCCAGCGGCTTGGGGTGGTGCTCCGGGGAGCTGTTTTTT. Encoded protein: CASGLGWCSGELFF.

Many counts were recorded for this clonotype. This chain connects TRBV7-3 to TRBJ2-1, with no clear D. The CDR3 spans 13 residues. CDR1 is SGHTA and CDR2 is FQGTGA in the germline V gene. The V end lost 6 bases, the J end lost 8 bases, and 14 bases lay between the germline ends. In nucleotides, the CDR3 is TGTGCCAGCAGTCGAACGTTAGGGCATGAGCAGTTCTTC. This codes for CASSRTLGHEQFF.

This clonotype was counted only a few times. V is TRBV5-1 and J is TRBJ2-3, with D perhaps matching TRBD2 (5 bases). Germline CDR1 SGHRS, CDR2 YFSETQ. Trimming shortened V by 1 base and J by 5 bases, and 14 bases separated the two germline ends. This CDR3 is built from 15 residues. CDR3 in DNA: TGCGCCAGCAGCTTGTCGGGGAACCCAAGAGATACGCAGTATTTT. This translates into CASSLSGNPRDTQYF.

The V and J genes are TRBV7-2 and TRBJ2-4; tentatively, D is TRBD1 (5 bases). The CDR3 is made up of 14 amino acids. Per germline, CDR1 SGHTA and CDR2 FQGNSA. Trimming took 1 base from V and 4 from J, leaving 8 bases between them. The CDR3 DNA reads as TGTGCCAGCAGCTTAGGGCCAGGGAAAAACATTCAGTACTTC. Its translation is CASSLGPGKNIQYF.

The V and J genes are TRBV5-1 and TRBJ1-5; D may be TRBD1 (6 bases). V lost 5 bases, J lost 2 bases, and 8 bases lay in between. Germline assignment: CDR1 SGHRS and CDR2 YFSETQ. The CDR3 is made up of 13 amino acids. The CDR3 nucleotides are TGCGCCAGCAGGGACAGCTGCAATCAGCCCCAGCATTTT. It specifies CASRDSCNQPQHF.

This clonotype showed up just a few times. V gene TRBV29-1 combines with J gene TRBJ1-5; D not resolved. From germline, CDR1 is SQVTM and CDR2 ANQGSEA. This CDR3 has 12 residues. Trimming took off 7 bases at V and 7 bases at J, with 14 bases between the two ends. For the CDR3, the DNA is TGCAGCGCCCTAAGGGCGGGGCAGCCCCAGCATTTT. Protein: CSALRAGQPQHF.

This clonotype was seen repeatedly, ten times or more. The V gene is TRBV12-3 or TRBV12-4, the J gene TRBJ2-3; the match to TRBD2 covers 9 bases. This CDR3 comprises 18 residues. V shed 3 bases, J shed 2 bases, and the junction held 12 bases outside the gene matches. CDR3 coding DNA: TGTGCCAGCAGTTTGGGAGCGGGGGGCCCATTCAACACAGATACGCAGTATTTT. Its protein is CASSLGAGGPFNTDTQYF.

This clonotype was counted ten times or more. The chain combines TRBV12-3 or TRBV12-4 with TRBJ1-3; no definite D call. The CDR3 loop spans 14 amino acids. Trimming shortened V by 3 bases and J by 0 bases, and 6 bases separated the two germline ends. The CDR3 DNA is TGTGCCAGCAGTTTCTCGAGCTCTGGAAACACCATATATTTT. This translates into CASSFSSSGNTIYF.

This clonotype was counted only a few times. The chain joins TRBV7-2 to TRBJ1-1; D is possibly TRBD1 (5 bases). CDR3 length equals 16 residues. Germline V CDR1 and CDR2: SGHTA, FQGNSA. Trimming took 1 base from V and 6 from J, leaving 18 bases between them. The CDR3 DNA sequence: TGTGCCAGCAGCTTAGTGTCCCATCCGGACAACCCTGAAGCTTTCTTT. It is translated as CASSLVSHPDNPEAFF.

The sample holds many counts of this clonotype. The chain is built from TRBV20-1 and TRBJ2-3, with D unclear. Germline V gene data show CDR1 as DFQATT and CDR2 as SNEGSKA (reference sequence). The length of the CDR3 is 14 residues. The V end lost 0 bases, the J end lost 2 bases, and 9 bases lay between the germline ends. The CDR3 DNA reads TGCAGTGCTAGAGATGGTACAGACACAGATACGCAGTATTTT. It yields the protein CSARDGTDTDTQYF.

This chain connects TRBV12-3 or TRBV12-4 to TRBJ2-6; TRBD2 matches at 9 bases. The CDR3 runs 18 residues. The J segment lost 0 bases and the V segment lost 5 bases, leaving 8 bases of the junction unmatched. CDR3 sequence: CASSPQRGAVSGANVLTF. CDR3 sequence (DNA): TGTGCCAGCAGTCCTCAGCGGGGGGCCGTCTCTGGGGCCAACGTCCTGACTTTC.

This clonotype appeared many times. The chain recombines TRBV12-3 or TRBV12-4 with TRBJ1-2; 7 nucleotides align to TRBD1. This CDR3 comprises 12 residues. V trimming: 5 bases; J trimming: 8 bases; junction bases outside the gene matches: 5. The CDR3 loop is CASSRRQGGYTF. As DNA, the CDR3 is TGTGCCAGCAGTCGGCGACAGGGAGGCTACACCTTC.

This clonotype showed up many times. The chain joins TRBV7-7 to TRBJ2-2; D gene unclear. Per the germline V gene, CDR1 is SSHAT and CDR2 is FNYEAQ (reference sequence). The CDR3 extends over 13 amino acids. V lost 3 bases, J lost 3 bases, and 5 bases lay in between. Here the CDR3 reads CASSFSDTGELFF. As DNA, the CDR3 is TGTGCCAGCAGCTTCTCCGACACCGGGGAGCTGTTTTTT.